The 30 T cell receptor beta chains in this list originate from one sample, sequenced in a study of CXCR3-negative and CXCR3-positive naive CD8 T cells. All TRB cDNA libraries came from 5' RACE performed with UMI labels. TCRdb reprocessed the 5' RACE reads, keeping one entry per CDR3 protein, no DNA. This repertoire includes 60,000 or so distinct CDR3 sequences. Source material: memory CD8+ T cells from blood. The receptors derive from a human donor in good health. Some clones in this sample may be carry-over from other donors' samples.

This sequence joins TRBV10-3 and TRBJ2-5; TCRdb proposes TRBD2, but this gene call is untestable without DNA. Germline lookup yields CDR1 ENHRY and CDR2 SYGVKD. The CDR3 contains 13 residues. CDR3 loop: CAIAGLLEETQYF.

The J gene is TRBJ2-2, the V gene TRBV4-2. Per germline, CDR1 LGHNA and CDR2 YNFKEQ. The CDR3 sequence is 15 residues long. CDR3 protein: CASSGQYANTGELFF.

The CDR3 spells CASSLALSGEQETQYF. The V call is TRBV7-9, the J call TRBJ2-5. Germline assignment: CDR1 SEHNR and CDR2 FQNEAQ (reference sequence). The CDR3 has 16 residues. Drawing the rest from reference TRBV7-9 and TRBJ2-5, the complete variable domain is DTGVSQNPRHKITKRGQNVTFRCDPISEHNRLYWYRQTLGQGPEFLTYFQNEAQLEKSRLLSDRFSAERPKGSFSTLEIQRTEQGDSAMYLCASSLALSGEQETQYFGPGTRLLVL.

V usage is TRBV28 and J usage is TRBJ2-7. There are 13 residues in the CDR3. Germline CDR1 reads MDHEN; CDR2 reads SYDVKM. This CDR3 is CASSFLGTYEQYF.

The chain is built from TRBV6-1 and TRBJ2-7; TCRdb designates TRBD1, a call that cannot be tested without DNA. Germline V gene lookup returns CDR1 MNHNS and CDR2 SASEGT. The CDR3 contains 19 residues. CDR3 protein: CASRPRDRPPVKKAYEQYF.

V and J are TRBV29-1 and TRBJ1-2; no DNA is available, so the TRBD1 call from TCRdb remains unchecked. This CDR3 has 12 residues. Germline V lookup: CDR1 SQVTM, CDR2 ANQGSEA. The CDR3 spells CSVEDLTDGYTF.

The J gene is TRBJ1-1, the V gene TRBV14; TCRdb calls TRBD1, which cannot be checked without DNA. Germline lookup yields CDR1 SGHDN and CDR2 FVKESK. The CDR3 extends over 14 amino acids. CDR3: CASSQPGPKHEAFF. Variable domain in full (rest from reference TRBV14 and TRBJ1-1): EAGVTQFPSHSVIEKGQTVTLRCDPISGHDNLYWYRRVMGKEIKFLLHFVKESKQDESGMPNNRFLAERTGGTYSTLKVQPAELEDSGVYFCASSQPGPKHEAFFGQGTRLTVV.

This chain links TRBV20-1 with TRBJ2-7; with no DNA, the TCRdb D assignment of TRBD1 cannot be verified. The V gene's germline CDR1 is DFQATT and CDR2 SNEGSKA (reference sequence). This CDR3 contains 15 residues. The CDR3 spells CSARSLPWGADEQFF.

The chain joins TRBV6-5 to TRBJ1-2; TCRdb lists TRBD1, though no DNA is available to test this call. From germline, CDR1 is MNHEY and CDR2 SVGAGI. The CDR3 is 17 residues long. The CDR3 sequence: CASTRDRPEGVLYGYTF.

V gene TRBV6-1 combines with J gene TRBJ2-1; TCRdb names TRBD2, which stays unverified in the absence of DNA. The CDR3 sequence is 15 residues long. Germline loops: CDR1 MNHNS, CDR2 SASEGT. CDR3 sequence: CASSEGTSGSNEQFF.

The chain is built from TRBV6-2 or TRBV6-3 and TRBJ2-7. Germline V gives CDR1 MNHEY, CDR2 SVGEGT. The CDR3 sequence is 16 residues long. This CDR3 is CASSYQVEWGSYEQYF.

This chain links TRBV7-9 with TRBJ1-1; TCRdb's assignment of TRBD1 cannot be checked, as there is no DNA. CDR3 length equals 15 residues. Germline CDR1 is SEHNR and CDR2 is FQNEAQ (reference sequence). This CDR3 is CASSSKRGMNTEAFF.

The rearrangement links TRBV20-1 to TRBJ2-2; TCRdb selects TRBD1, and the lack of DNA leaves this call unchecked. CDR1 DFQATT and CDR2 SNEGSKA come from the germline V gene (reference sequence). The CDR3 covers 14 residues. The CDR3 loop reads CSAEDFRGDGELFF.

This chain links TRBV7-9 with TRBJ2-7; lacking DNA, the TRBD2 call made by TCRdb goes unchecked. Germline lookup yields CDR1 SEHNR and CDR2 FQNEAQ (reference sequence). The CDR3 consists of 15 residues. CDR3 loop: CASSQTSALTYEQYF. Based on the CDR3 plus reference TRBV7-9 and TRBJ2-7, the full variable domain is DTGVSQNPRHKITKRGQNVTFRCDPISEHNRLYWYRQTLGQGPEFLTYFQNEAQLEKSRLLSDRFSAERPKGSFSTLEIQRTEQGDSAMYLCASSQTSALTYEQYFGPGTRLTVT.

This rearrangement joins TRBV4-2 to TRBJ2-1; the TCRdb D gene call, TRBD1, has no DNA to confirm it. The germline gives CDR1 LGHNA, CDR2 YNFKEQ. The length of the CDR3 is 16 residues. This CDR3 reads CASSQAQGQGYNEQFF.

This rearrangement joins TRBV6-2 or TRBV6-3 to TRBJ2-5. The CDR3 is 11 residues long. In germline, CDR1 is MNHEY, CDR2 SVGEGT. The CDR3 sequence is CASSTSETQYF.

J is TRBJ2-3 and V is TRBV29-1; no DNA is available, so the TRBD1 call from TCRdb remains unchecked. The CDR3 covers 14 residues. The germline V gene encodes CDR1 SQVTM and CDR2 ANQGSEA. The CDR3 is CSVPQRPRTDTQYF.

The rearrangement uses TRBV4-1 and TRBJ2-2; TCRdb gives TRBD1 as the D gene, but with no DNA this cannot be confirmed. This CDR3 has 19 amino acids. Per the germline V gene, CDR1 is MGHRA and CDR2 is YSYEKL. CDR3 sequence: CASSPGGDRGRVDTGELFF.

The CDR3 protein is CSADSGGSYEQYF. This rearrangement joins TRBV20-1 to TRBJ2-7; TCRdb outputs TRBD1, but without DNA this stays unchecked. Germline loops: CDR1 DFQATT, CDR2 SNEGSKA (reference sequence). The CDR3 has 13 residues.

The chain has TRBV7-9 and TRBJ2-7; the D gene TCRdb calls, TRBD1, cannot be checked with no DNA. Per the germline V gene, CDR1 is SEHNR and CDR2 is FQNEAQ (reference sequence). The CDR3 covers 16 residues. The CDR3 loop is CASSLGGAGTDSEQYF.

The chain uses TRBV6-2 or TRBV6-3 and TRBJ1-4. The CDR3 has 16 amino acids. Per the germline V gene, CDR1 is MNHEY and CDR2 is SVGEGT. The CDR3 region is CASNALFEGGDEKLFF.

The V call is TRBV14, the J call TRBJ2-2. The CDR3 runs to 13 residues. The germline V gene encodes CDR1 SGHDN and CDR2 FVKESK. CDR3 amino acids: CASSDRNTGELFF.

This rearrangement joins TRBV6-6 to TRBJ2-5; TCRdb's D gene call, TRBD1, goes unchecked for lack of DNA. The CDR3 runs to 17 residues. Germline values: CDR1 MNHNY, CDR2 SVGAGI (reference sequence). CDR3 sequence reads: CASSYPQNRVGEETQYF.

The genes are TRBV7-9 and TRBJ1-1. CDR1 is SEHNR and CDR2 is FQNEAQ in the germline V gene (reference sequence). The CDR3 is 16 amino acids. The CDR3 loop is CASSSAGGLPNTEAFF.

This chain uses TRBV28 with TRBJ2-7; the D gene TCRdb calls, TRBD1, cannot be checked with no DNA. The germline V gene encodes CDR1 MDHEN and CDR2 SYDVKM. CDR3 size: 12 residues. This chain's CDR3 is CASSPHRGEQYF.

The chain is built from TRBV7-6 and TRBJ1-5; TCRdb lists TRBD1, though no DNA is available to test this call. There are 15 residues in the CDR3. Germline CDR1 SGHVS, CDR2 FNYEAQ. CDR3 protein: CASSATGLSNQPQHF. Full variable domain (outside the CDR3, taken from reference TRBV7-6 and TRBJ1-5): GAGVSQSPRYKVTKRGQDVALRCDPISGHVSLYWYRQALGQGPEFLTYFNYEAQQDKSGLPNDRFSAERPEGSISTLTIQRTEQRDSAMYRCASSATGLSNQPQHFGDGTRLSIL.

The gene calls are TRBV29-1 and TRBJ1-1; absent DNA, TCRdb's TRBD1 call cannot be checked. This CDR3 spans 13 amino acids. Germline assignment: CDR1 SQVTM and CDR2 ANQGSEA. CDR3 region: CSAPGPGGPEAFF.

The J gene is TRBJ2-7, the V gene TRBV29-1; the TRBD2 assignment by TCRdb is unverifiable without DNA. The CDR3 extends over 13 amino acids. Germline lookup yields CDR1 SQVTM and CDR2 ANQGSEA. This chain's CDR3 is CSVQSPRGHEQYF.

The chain joins TRBV11-3 to TRBJ2-7; TCRdb selects TRBD1, and the lack of DNA leaves this call unchecked. CDR3 size: 14 residues. The germline V gene has CDR1 SGHNT and CDR2 YENEEA. This CDR3 is CASSNRGLSYEQYF.

The J gene is TRBJ2-2, the V gene TRBV3-1; TCRdb outputs TRBD1, but without DNA this stays unchecked. CDR1 LGHDT and CDR2 YNNKEL come from the germline V gene (reference sequence). CDR3 length: 12 amino acids. CDR3: CAGEGLTGELFF.